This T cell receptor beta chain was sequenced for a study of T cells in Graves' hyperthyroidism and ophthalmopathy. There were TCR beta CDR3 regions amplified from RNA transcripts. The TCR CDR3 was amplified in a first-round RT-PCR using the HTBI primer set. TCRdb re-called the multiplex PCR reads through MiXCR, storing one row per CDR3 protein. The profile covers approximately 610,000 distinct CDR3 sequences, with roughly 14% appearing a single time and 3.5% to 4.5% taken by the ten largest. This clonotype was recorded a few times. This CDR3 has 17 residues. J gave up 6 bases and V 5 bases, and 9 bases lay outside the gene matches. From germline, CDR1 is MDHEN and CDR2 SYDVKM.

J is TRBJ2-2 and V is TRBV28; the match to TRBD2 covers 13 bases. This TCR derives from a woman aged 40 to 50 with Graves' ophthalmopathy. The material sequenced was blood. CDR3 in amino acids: CASSLGLAGSNPGELFF. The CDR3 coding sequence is TGTGCCAGCAGTCTGGGACTAGCGGGATCAAACCCCGGGGAGCTGTTTTTT.